A single sample is the source of the 8 T cell receptor beta chains below, sequenced in a study of sequential checkpoint blockade in melanoma. Documented treatment: randomized to nivolumab then ipilimumab (arm A) or the reverse (arm B). The data were produced by immunoSEQ multiplex PCR, yet TCRdb's version contains in-frame clones alone and is incomplete. The data contain some 10,000 clones, roughly 73% of them singletons. The sample in question was CD8+ T cells sorted from blood (inferred from file names), obtained from a patient given nivolumab and ipilimumab in sequence. The receptor source for this set is a human donor with melanoma.

The gene calls are TRBV6-6 and TRBJ1-2, with TRBD1 identical over 9 bases. Trimming at V came to 4 bases and at J to 6 bases, leaving 3 bases not matched to a gene. Per the germline V gene, CDR1 is MNHNY and CDR2 is SVGAGI (reference sequence). This CDR3 region has 13 residues. This chain's CDR3 is CASSWTGEDGYTF. The CDR3, as DNA: TGTGCCAGCAGTTGGACAGGGGAGGATGGCTACACCTTC.

This chain connects TRBV9 to TRBJ1-1, with 7 nucleotides matching TRBD1. Germline V lookup: CDR1 SGDLS, CDR2 YYNGEE. Trimming took 3 bases from V and 10 from J; bases not matched to a gene: 12. This CDR3 comprises 14 residues. In nucleotides, the CDR3 is TGTGCCAGCAGCGCCTCCGGGACAGCAAGTGGAGCTTTCTTT. The encoded protein is CASSASGTASGAFF. The entire variable domain, with the rest obtained from reference TRBV9 and TRBJ1-1, is as follows: DSGVTQTPKHLITATGQRVTLRCSPRSGDLSVYWYQQSLDQGLQFLIQYYNGEERAKGNILERFSAQQFPDLHSELNLSSLELGDSALYFCASSASGTASGAFFGQGTRLTVV.

This clone was observed a handful of times. The J gene is TRBJ2-3, the V gene TRBV6-1, with 15 bases aligning to TRBD2. The J segment lost 2 bases and the V segment lost 4 bases, leaving 7 bases of the junction unmatched. The CDR3 runs 18 residues. The germline gives CDR1 MNHNS, CDR2 SASEGT. The CDR3 DNA follows: TGTGCCAGCAGTGGGGGACTAGCGGGGGGCCGTAACACAGATACGCAGTATTTT. As protein: CASSGGLAGGRNTDTQYF.

The V call is TRBV12-5, the J call TRBJ1-1; perhaps TRBD1 as D (5 bases). The CDR3 length is 16 residues. The germline V and J ends were trimmed by 0 bases and 0 bases, with 11 bases remaining between them. Germline V gene data show CDR1 as LGHNT and CDR2 as FRNRAP. Written as DNA, the CDR3 is TGTGCTAGTGGTTTGGTACCCGGGGGGATGAACACTGAAGCTTTCTTT. Translating it yields CASGLVPGGMNTEAFF.

The chain joins TRBV14 to TRBJ2-7, with TRBD1 matching 9 bases. CDR3 size: 18 residues. Germline assignment: CDR1 SGHDN and CDR2 FVKESK. Trimming took 0 bases from V and 3 from J; bases not matched to a gene: 12. For the CDR3, the DNA is TGTGCCAGCAGCCAAGACGCGGGGAGGACAGGGGAAGACTACGAGCAGTACTTC. Translating gives CASSQDAGRTGEDYEQYF.

The chain combines TRBV10-3 with TRBJ1-5; no firm D call. V lost 2 bases, J lost 6 bases, and 11 bases lay in between. CDR3 length: 14 residues. The V gene's germline CDR1 is ENHRY and CDR2 SYGVKD. The CDR3 DNA sequence: TGTGCCATCAGTGAGACAGTGGGAGGTCAGCCCCAGCATTTT. It is translated as CAISETVGGQPQHF.

This chain links TRBV5-1 with TRBJ1-1, with 7 bases identical to TRBD1. CDR3 length: 15 amino acids. The trim removed 2 bases at V and 2 bases at J, leaving 6 bases unmatched. CDR1 is SGHRS, CDR2 YFSETQ, per germline. The CDR3 sequence is CASSFRQGFNTEAFF. In DNA, the CDR3 is TGCGCCAGCAGCTTTAGACAGGGCTTTAACACTGAAGCTTTCTTT.

This clone was observed a few times. The chain has TRBV30 and TRBJ1-1, with D uncertain. V was cut by 0 bases and J by 0 bases, with 8 bases left in between. Germline CDR1 reads GTSNPN; CDR2 reads SVGIG (reference sequence). The CDR3 is made up of 14 amino acids. The CDR3 here is CAWSVNQVNTEAFF. CDR3 coding DNA: TGTGCCTGGAGTGTAAACCAGGTGAACACTGAAGCTTTCTTT.